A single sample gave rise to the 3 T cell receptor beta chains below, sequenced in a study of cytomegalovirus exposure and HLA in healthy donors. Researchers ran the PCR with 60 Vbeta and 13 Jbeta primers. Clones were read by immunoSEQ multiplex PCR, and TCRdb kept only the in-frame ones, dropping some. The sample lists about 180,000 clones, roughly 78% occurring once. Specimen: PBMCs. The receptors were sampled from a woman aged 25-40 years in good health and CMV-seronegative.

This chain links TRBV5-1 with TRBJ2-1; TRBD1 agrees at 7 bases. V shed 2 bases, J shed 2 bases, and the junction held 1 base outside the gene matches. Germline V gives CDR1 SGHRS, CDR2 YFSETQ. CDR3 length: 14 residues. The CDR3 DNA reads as TGCGCCAGCAGCTTAGACAGGGCCTACAATGAGCAGTTCTTC. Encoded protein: CASSLDRAYNEQFF. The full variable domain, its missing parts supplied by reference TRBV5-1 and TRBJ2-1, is KAGVTQTPRYLIKTRGQQVTLSCSPISGHRSVSWYQQTPGQGLQFLFEYFSETQRNKGNFPGRFSGRQFSNSRSEMNVSTLELGDSALYLCASSLDRAYNEQFFGPGTRLTVL.

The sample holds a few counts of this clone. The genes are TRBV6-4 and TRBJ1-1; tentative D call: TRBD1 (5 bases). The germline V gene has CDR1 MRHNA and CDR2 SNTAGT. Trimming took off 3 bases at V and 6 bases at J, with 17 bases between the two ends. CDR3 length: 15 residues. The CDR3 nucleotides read TGTGCCAGCAGTGAGCAGGGTGTCTCTATCTCTGAAGCTTTCTTT. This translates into CASSEQGVSISEAFF.

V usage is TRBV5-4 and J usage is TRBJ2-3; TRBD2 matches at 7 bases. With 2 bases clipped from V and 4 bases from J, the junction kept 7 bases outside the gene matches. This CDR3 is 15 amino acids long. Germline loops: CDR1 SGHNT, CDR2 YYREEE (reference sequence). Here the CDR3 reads CASSLGGGTADTQYF. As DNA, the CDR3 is TGTGCCAGCAGCTTAGGCGGGGGTACGGCAGATACGCAGTATTTT. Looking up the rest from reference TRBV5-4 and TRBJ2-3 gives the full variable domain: ETGVTQSPTHLIKTRGQQVTLRCSSQSGHNTVSWYQQALGQGPQFIFQYYREEENGRGNFPPRFSGLQFPNYSSELNVNALELDDSALYLCASSLGGGTADTQYFGPGTRLTVL.